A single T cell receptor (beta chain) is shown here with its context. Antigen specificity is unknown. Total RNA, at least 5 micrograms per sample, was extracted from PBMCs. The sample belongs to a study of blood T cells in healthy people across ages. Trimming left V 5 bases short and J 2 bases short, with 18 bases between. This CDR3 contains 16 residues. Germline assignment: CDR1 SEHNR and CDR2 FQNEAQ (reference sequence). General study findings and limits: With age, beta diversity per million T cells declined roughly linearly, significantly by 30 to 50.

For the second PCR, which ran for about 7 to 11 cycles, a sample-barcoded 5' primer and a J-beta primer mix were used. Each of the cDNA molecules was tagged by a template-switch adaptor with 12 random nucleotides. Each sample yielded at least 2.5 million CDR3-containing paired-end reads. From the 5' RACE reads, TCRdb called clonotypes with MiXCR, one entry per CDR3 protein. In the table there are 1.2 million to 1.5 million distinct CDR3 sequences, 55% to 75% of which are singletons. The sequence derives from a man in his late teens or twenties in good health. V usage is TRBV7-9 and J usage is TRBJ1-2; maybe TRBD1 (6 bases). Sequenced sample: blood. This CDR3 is CASSPVLAGVNYGYTF. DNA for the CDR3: TGTGCCAGCAGCCCCGTCCTTGCAGGGGTAAACTATGGCTACACCTTC. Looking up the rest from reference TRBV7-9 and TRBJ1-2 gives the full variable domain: DTGVSQNPRHKITKRGQNVTFRCDPISEHNRLYWYRQTLGQGPEFLTYFQNEAQLEKSRLLSDRFSAERPKGSFSTLEIQRTEQGDSAMYLCASSPVLAGVNYGYTFGSGTRLTVV.